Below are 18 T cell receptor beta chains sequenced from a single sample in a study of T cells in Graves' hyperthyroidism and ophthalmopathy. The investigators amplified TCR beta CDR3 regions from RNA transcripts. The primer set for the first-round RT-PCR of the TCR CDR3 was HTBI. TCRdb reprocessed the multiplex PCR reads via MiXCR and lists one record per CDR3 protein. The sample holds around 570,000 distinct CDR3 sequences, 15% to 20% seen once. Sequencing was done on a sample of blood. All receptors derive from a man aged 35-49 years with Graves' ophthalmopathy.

CDR3 nucleotide sequence: TGTGCCAGCAGAAACGCCGGGACAGGGTCCTATGGCTACACCTTC. Translated: CASRNAGTGSYGYTF. The rearrangement uses TRBV6-1 and TRBJ1-2; 9 nucleotides line up with TRBD1. Per the germline V gene, CDR1 is MNHNS and CDR2 is SASEGT. The J segment lost 4 bases and the V segment lost 6 bases, leaving 9 bases of the junction unmatched. This CDR3 has 15 amino acids.

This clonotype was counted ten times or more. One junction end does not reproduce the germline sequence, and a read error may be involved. The CDR3 spells CASSLSHQSLYQETQYF. As DNA, the CDR3 is TGTGCCAGCAGTTTAAGCCACCAGAGCCTGTACCAAGAAACCCAGTACTTC. This chain uses TRBV12-3 or TRBV12-4 with TRBJ2-5; D not resolved. The CDR3 sequence is 17 residues long.

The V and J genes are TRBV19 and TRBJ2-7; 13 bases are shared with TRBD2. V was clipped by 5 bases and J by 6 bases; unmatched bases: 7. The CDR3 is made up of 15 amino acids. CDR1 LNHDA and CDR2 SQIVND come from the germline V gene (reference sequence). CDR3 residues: CASSPRLAGGGEQYF. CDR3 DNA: TGTGCCAGTAGTCCTAGACTAGCGGGAGGAGGCGAGCAGTACTTC.

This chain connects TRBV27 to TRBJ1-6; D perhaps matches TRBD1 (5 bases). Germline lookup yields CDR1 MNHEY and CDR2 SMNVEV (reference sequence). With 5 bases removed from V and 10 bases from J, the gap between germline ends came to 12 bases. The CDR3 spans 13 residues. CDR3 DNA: TGTGCCAGCAGTGAAGTCCAGGGATCACCCCTCCACTTT. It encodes CASSEVQGSPLHF.

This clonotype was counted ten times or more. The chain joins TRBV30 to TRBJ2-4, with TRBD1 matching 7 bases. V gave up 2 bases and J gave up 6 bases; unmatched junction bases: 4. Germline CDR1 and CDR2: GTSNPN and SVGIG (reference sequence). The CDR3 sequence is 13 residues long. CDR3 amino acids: CAWSTTGLNIQYF. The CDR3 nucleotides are TGTGCCTGGAGTACGACAGGGCTAAACATTCAGTACTTC.

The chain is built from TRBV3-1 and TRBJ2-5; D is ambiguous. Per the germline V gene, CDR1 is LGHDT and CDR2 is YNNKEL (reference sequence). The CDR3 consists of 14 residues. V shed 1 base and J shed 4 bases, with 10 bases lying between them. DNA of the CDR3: TGTGCCAGCAGCCAAGGAGAACCTGGAGAGACCCAGTACTTC. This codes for CASSQGEPGETQYF.

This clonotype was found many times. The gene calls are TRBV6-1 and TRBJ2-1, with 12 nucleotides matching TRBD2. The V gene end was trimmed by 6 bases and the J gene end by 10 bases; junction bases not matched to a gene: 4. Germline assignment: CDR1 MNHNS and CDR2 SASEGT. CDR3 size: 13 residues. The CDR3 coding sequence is TGTGCCAGCAGATACGGACTAGCGGGAGAGCAGTTCTTC. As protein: CASRYGLAGEQFF.

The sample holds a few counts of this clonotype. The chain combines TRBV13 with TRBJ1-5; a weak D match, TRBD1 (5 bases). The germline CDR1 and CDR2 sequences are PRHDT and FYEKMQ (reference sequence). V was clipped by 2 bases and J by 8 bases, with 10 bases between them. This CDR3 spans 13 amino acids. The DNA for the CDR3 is TGTGCCAGCAGCTTAAGGGGAGATGAGCCCCAGCATTTT. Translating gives CASSLRGDEPQHF.

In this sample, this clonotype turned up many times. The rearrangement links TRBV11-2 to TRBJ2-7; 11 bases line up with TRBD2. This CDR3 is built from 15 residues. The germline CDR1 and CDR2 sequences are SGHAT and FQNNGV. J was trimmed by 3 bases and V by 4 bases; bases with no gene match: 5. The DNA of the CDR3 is TGTGCCAGCAGCTACGGGACTAGCGGATTCTACGAGCAGTACTTC. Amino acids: CASSYGTSGFYEQYF.

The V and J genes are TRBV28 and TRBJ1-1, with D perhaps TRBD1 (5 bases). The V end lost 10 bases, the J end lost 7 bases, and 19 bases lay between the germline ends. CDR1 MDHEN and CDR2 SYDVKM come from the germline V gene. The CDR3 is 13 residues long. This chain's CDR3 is CATRGSETYEAFF. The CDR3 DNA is TGTGCCACCCGGGGGTCAGAAACCTATGAAGCTTTCTTT.

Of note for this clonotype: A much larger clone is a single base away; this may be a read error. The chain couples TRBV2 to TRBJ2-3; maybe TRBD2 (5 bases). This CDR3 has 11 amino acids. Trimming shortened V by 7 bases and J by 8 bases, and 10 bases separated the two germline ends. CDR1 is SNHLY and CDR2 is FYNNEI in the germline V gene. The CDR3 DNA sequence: TGTGCCAGCACTAATAGCGCTACGCAGTATTTT. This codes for CASTNSATQYF.

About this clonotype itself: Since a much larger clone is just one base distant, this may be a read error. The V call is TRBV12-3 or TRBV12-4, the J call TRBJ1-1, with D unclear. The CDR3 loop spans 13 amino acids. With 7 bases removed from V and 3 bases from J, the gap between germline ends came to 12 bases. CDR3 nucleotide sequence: TGTGCCAGCATTCCCTGGGAGGACACTGAAGCTTTCTTT. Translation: CASIPWEDTEAFF.

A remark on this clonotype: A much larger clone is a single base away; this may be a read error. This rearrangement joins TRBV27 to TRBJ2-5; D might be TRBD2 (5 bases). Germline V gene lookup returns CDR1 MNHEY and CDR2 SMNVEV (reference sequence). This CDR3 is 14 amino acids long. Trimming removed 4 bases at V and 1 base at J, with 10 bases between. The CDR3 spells CASSSTRGQETQYF. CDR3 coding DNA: TGTGCCAGCAGTTCTACACGGGGCCAAGAGACCCAGTACTTC.

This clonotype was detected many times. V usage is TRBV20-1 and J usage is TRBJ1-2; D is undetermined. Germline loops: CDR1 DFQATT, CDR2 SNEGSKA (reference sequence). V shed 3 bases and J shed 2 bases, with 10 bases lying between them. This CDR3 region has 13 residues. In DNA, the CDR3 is TGCAGTGCTAGCGACGAAGGAAACTATGGCTACACCTTC. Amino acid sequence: CSASDEGNYGYTF.

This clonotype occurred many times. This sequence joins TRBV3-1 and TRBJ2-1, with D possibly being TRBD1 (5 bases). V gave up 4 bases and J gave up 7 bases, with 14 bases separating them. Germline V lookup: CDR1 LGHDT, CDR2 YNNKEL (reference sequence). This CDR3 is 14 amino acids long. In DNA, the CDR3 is TGTGCCAGCAGCCCGCAGGGCCCAGTAAATGAGCAGTTCTTC. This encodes CASSPQGPVNEQFF.

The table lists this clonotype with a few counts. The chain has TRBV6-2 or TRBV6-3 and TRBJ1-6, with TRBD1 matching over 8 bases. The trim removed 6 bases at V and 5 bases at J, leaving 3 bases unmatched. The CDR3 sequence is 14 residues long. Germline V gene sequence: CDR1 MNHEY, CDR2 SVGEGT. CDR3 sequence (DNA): TGTGCCAGCAGCGGGGGACAGGATAATTCACCCCTCCACTTT. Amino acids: CASSGGQDNSPLHF.

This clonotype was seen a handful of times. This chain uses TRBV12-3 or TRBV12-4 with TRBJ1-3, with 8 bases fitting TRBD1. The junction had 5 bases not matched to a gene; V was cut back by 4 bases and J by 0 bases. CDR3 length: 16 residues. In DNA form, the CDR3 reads TGTGCCAGCAGTTGGGGACAGGCGTCCTCTGGAAACACCATATATTTT. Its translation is CASSWGQASSGNTIYF.

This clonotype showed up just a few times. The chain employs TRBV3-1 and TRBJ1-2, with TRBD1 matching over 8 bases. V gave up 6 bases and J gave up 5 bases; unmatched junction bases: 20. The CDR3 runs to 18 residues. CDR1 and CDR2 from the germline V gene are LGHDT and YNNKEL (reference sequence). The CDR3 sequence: CASSQFFRGRRRDYGYTF. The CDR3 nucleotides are TGTGCCAGCAGTCAATTCTTCAGGGGGCGCCGGCGGGATTATGGCTACACCTTC.